Listed here are 21 T cell receptor beta chains from one sample, sequenced in a study of CD8 T cells in Susac syndrome. The authors reverse transcribed 0.5 to 1 ug RNA with random hexamers. TCRdb itself ran the immunoSEQ multiplex PCR reads through MiXCR, one entry per CDR3 protein. The sample lists some 130,000 distinct CDR3 sequences, around 95% occurring once. The sample consisted of CD8+ T cells from PBMCs. The receptors come from a human donor with Susac syndrome.

The chain joins TRBV4-1 to TRBJ2-5, with D perhaps matching TRBD1 (6 bases). This CDR3 is built from 16 residues. The V gene's germline CDR1 is MGHRA and CDR2 YSYEKL. Between the trimmed V and J ends, which lost 4 bases and 3 bases, there was a span of 18 bases. The CDR3 DNA sequence: TGCGCCAGCAGCCGATTTAATCTGAACAGGGAAGAGACCCAGTACTTC. Its translation is CASSRFNLNREETQYF.

This clonotype was counted a single time. V and J are TRBV27 and TRBJ2-5; TRBD2 might be the D (5 bases). The CDR3 consists of 12 residues. Germline V lookup: CDR1 MNHEY, CDR2 SMNVEV (reference sequence). With 5 bases removed from V and 9 bases from J, the gap between germline ends came to 13 bases. In DNA, the CDR3 is TGTGCCAGCAGTCCAGGACCGGGGTCCCAGTACTTC. This codes for CASSPGPGSQYF.

CDR3 nucleotide sequence: TGTGCCAGCAGCCCACCGGGACCCACCGGGACAGATACGCAGTATTTT. Protein: CASSPPGPTGTDTQYF. This chain connects TRBV13 to TRBJ2-3, with D perhaps being TRBD1 or TRBD2 (5 bases each). The ends were cut back, 5 bases at V and 3 bases at J, with 18 bases in the middle. This CDR3 region has 16 residues. In germline, CDR1 is PRHDT, CDR2 FYEKMQ (reference sequence).

The gene calls are TRBV7-8 and TRBJ2-1; D is uncertain. The germline CDR1 and CDR2 sequences are SGHVS and FQNEAQ. V lost 1 base to trimming and J lost 9 bases, with 10 bases between them. The CDR3 covers 13 residues. As DNA, the CDR3 is TGTGCCAGCAGCTTAGGGACGGTTCGTGAGCAGTTCTTC. This encodes CASSLGTVREQFF.

As to this clonotype: At one boundary the junction diverges from the germline segment, which might be a read error. CDR3 protein: CASSIQLRAEAFF. In nucleotides, the CDR3 is TGTGCCAGCAGTATACAATTGAGGGCTGAGGCTTTCTTT. V usage is TRBV28 and J usage is TRBJ1-1; D uncertain. This CDR3 is 13 amino acids long. Germline lookup yields CDR1 MDHEN and CDR2 SYDVKM.

The rearrangement links TRBV5-1 to TRBJ2-2; TRBD1 matches at 7 bases. V shed 4 bases, J shed 6 bases, and the junction held 3 bases outside the gene matches. Germline CDR1 and CDR2: SGHRS and YFSETQ. The CDR3 spans 13 residues. For the CDR3, the DNA is TGCGCCAGCAGCGCGACAGGGTCCGGGGAGCTGTTTTTT. It specifies CASSATGSGELFF.

The rearrangement uses TRBV9 and TRBJ2-1; 8 nucleotides agree with TRBD2. J gave up 8 bases and V 2 bases, and 9 bases lay outside the gene matches. From germline, CDR1 is SGDLS and CDR2 YYNGEE. This CDR3 contains 15 residues. The CDR3 is CASSVTSGLTDEQFF. The DNA for the CDR3 is TGTGCCAGCAGCGTTACTAGCGGCCTAACAGATGAGCAGTTCTTC.

The J gene is TRBJ1-1, the V gene TRBV11-2; tentatively, D is TRBD1 (5 bases). CDR3 length: 14 residues. The V end lost 5 bases, the J end lost 1 base, and 11 bases lay between the germline ends. Germline lookup yields CDR1 SGHAT and CDR2 FQNNGV. CDR3 nucleotides: TGTGCCAGCAGCCCCCCAGGGAGGAACACTGAAGCTTTCTTT. This translates into CASSPPGRNTEAFF.

The genes are TRBV25-1 and TRBJ2-3; no clear D gene. Trimming stripped 3 bases from V and 2 bases from J, with 9 bases between. Germline-derived CDR1 and CDR2 are MGHDK and SYGVNS. CDR3 size: 14 residues. Here the CDR3 DNA reads TGTGCCAGCAGTGAGAGGCCGTACACAGATACGCAGTATTTT. It specifies CASSERPYTDTQYF.

The chain employs TRBV9 and TRBJ2-7; tentative D call: TRBD1 (5 bases). The V end was cut by 0 bases, the J end by 2 bases, with 9 bases between. The germline gives CDR1 SGDLS, CDR2 YYNGEE. The CDR3 consists of 14 residues. The CDR3 loop reads CASSVGGETYEQYF. CDR3 DNA sequence: TGTGCCAGCAGCGTAGGGGGCGAGACCTACGAGCAGTACTTC.

The genes are TRBV6-6 and TRBJ1-2; D gene uncertain. There are 14 residues in the CDR3. The germline V and J ends were trimmed by 2 bases and 4 bases, with 11 bases remaining between them. From germline, CDR1 is MNHNY and CDR2 SVGAGI (reference sequence). For the CDR3, the DNA is TGTGCCAGCAGTTACAACGACCCCACCTATGGCTACACCTTC. It yields the protein CASSYNDPTYGYTF.

This clonotype has only a few counts. The chain recombines TRBV6-5 with TRBJ2-1, with 9 bases aligning to TRBD2. Germline V gene lookup returns CDR1 MNHEY and CDR2 SVGAGI. V dropped 5 bases and J dropped 0; count of bases not matched to a gene: 2. The CDR3 is made up of 15 amino acids. The CDR3 DNA follows: TGTGCCAGCAGTACAGCGGGAGGCTCCTACAATGAGCAGTTCTTC. Amino acids: CASSTAGGSYNEQFF.

V gene TRBV28 combines with J gene TRBJ1-1; a possible D gene is TRBD1 (5 bases). The CDR3 runs 16 residues. The V end was cut by 6 bases, the J end by 3 bases, with 20 bases between. Looked up from germline, CDR1 is MDHEN and CDR2 is SYDVKM. The CDR3 loop is CASSPPGQGWDTEAFF. CDR3 DNA sequence: TGTGCCAGCAGCCCCCCGGGGCAGGGTTGGGACACTGAAGCTTTCTTT.

V and J are TRBV9 and TRBJ2-7; a weak D match, TRBD1 (6 bases). Trimming took 0 bases from V and 1 from J, leaving 11 bases between them. The germline V gene has CDR1 SGDLS and CDR2 YYNGEE. The CDR3 sequence is 15 residues long. DNA of the CDR3: TGTGCCAGCAGCGTAGAGGGGGACCGTTCCTACGAGCAGTACTTC. This gives the protein CASSVEGDRSYEQYF.

A few counts support this clonotype. The J gene is TRBJ2-3, the V gene TRBV27; D is undetermined. CDR3 size: 14 residues. The V and J ends lost 5 bases and 0 bases respectively, with 9 bases between them. Germline CDR1 MNHEY, CDR2 SMNVEV (reference sequence). Written as DNA, the CDR3 is TGTGCCAGCAGTCCGTACTTTAGCACAGATACGCAGTATTTT. It translates to CASSPYFSTDTQYF.

This rearrangement joins TRBV30 to TRBJ1-4; D is unclear. Germline V gene sequence: CDR1 GTSNPN, CDR2 SVGIG (reference sequence). V lost 4 bases to trimming and J lost 0 bases, with 9 bases between them. This CDR3 is built from 14 residues. DNA of the CDR3: TGTGCCTGGACTAGTGCTGCAACTAATGAAAAACTGTTTTTT. Its protein product is CAWTSAATNEKLFF.

This clonotype was counted a few times. The chain has TRBV9 and TRBJ1-2, with a tentative D call TRBD1 (5 bases). This CDR3 has 14 amino acids. Per germline, CDR1 SGDLS and CDR2 YYNGEE. Trimming removed 0 bases at V and 4 bases at J, with 10 bases between. The CDR3 loop reads CASSVGGGSYGYTF. CDR3 DNA: TGTGCCAGCAGCGTAGGTGGGGGGAGCTATGGCTACACCTTC.

The rearrangement uses TRBV9 and TRBJ1-1; possibly TRBD1 for D (5 bases). The CDR3 spans 15 residues. The ends were cut back, 3 bases at V and 0 bases at J, with 12 bases in the middle. Per germline, CDR1 SGDLS and CDR2 YYNGEE. The CDR3 DNA is TGTGCCAGCAGCGCGGAAGGACATATGAACACTGAAGCTTTCTTT. Its protein is CASSAEGHMNTEAFF.

This chain connects TRBV5-1 to TRBJ1-1; perhaps TRBD1 as D (5 bases). The CDR3 is 15 amino acids. Germline loops: CDR1 SGHRS, CDR2 YFSETQ. Trimming cost V 0 bases and J 7 bases, with 16 bases left between them. This CDR3 is CASSLALSGPSEAFF. Here the CDR3 DNA reads TGCGCCAGCAGCTTGGCGTTGTCAGGGCCTAGTGAAGCTTTCTTT.

The J gene is TRBJ1-1, the V gene TRBV29-1, with D possibly matching TRBD1 (5 bases). Trimming left V 3 bases short and J 5 bases short, with 10 bases between. This CDR3 spans 12 amino acids. The V gene's germline CDR1 is SQVTM and CDR2 ANQGSEA. The CDR3 nucleotides read TGCAGCGTTGATTGGGGGGGAACTGAAGCTTTCTTT. Its protein is CSVDWGGTEAFF.

V gene TRBV27 combines with J gene TRBJ2-5, with 8 bases that match TRBD2. The V and J ends lost 4 bases and 6 bases, in that order; junction bases with no gene match: 4. CDR1 and CDR2 from the germline V gene are MNHEY and SMNVEV (reference sequence). This CDR3 has 13 amino acids. Written as DNA, the CDR3 is TGTGCCAGCAGTTCGGGGGGGGTACAGACCCAGTACTTC. This encodes CASSSGGVQTQYF.